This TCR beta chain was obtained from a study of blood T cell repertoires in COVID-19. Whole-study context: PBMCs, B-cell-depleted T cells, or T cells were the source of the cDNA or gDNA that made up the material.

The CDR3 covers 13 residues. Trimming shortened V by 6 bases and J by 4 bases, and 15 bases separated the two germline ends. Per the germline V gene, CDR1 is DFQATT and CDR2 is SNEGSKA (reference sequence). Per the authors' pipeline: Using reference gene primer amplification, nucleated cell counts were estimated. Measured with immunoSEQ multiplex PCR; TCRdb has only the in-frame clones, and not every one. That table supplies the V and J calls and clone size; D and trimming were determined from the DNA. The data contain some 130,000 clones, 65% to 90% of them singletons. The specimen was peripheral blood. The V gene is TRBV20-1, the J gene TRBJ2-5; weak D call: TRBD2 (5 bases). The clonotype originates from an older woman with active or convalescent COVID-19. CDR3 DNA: TGCAGTGCCAGTGAGGGAGCTATAGAGACCCAGTACTTC. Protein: CSASEGAIETQYF.